These 27 T cell receptor beta chains share one sample of origin, sequenced in a study of shared clonotypes between healthy human individuals. Produced via immunoSEQ multiplex PCR; TCRdb's table is partial and in-frame only. The sample holds about 600,000 clones, 97% seen once. What was sequenced was naive CD4+ T cells sorted from blood. Subset: CD45RA+ positively selected. These receptors were taken from a woman aged 30 to 39 in good health.

V is TRBV4-1 and J is TRBJ2-1, with 11 bases that match TRBD2. This CDR3 spans 18 amino acids. Germline CDR1 is MGHRA and CDR2 is YSYEKL. The ends lost 6 bases at V and 7 bases at J; junction bases unmatched: 17. CDR3: CASRRTSGRKPYSNEQFF. CDR3 DNA: TGCGCCAGCAGGCGGACTAGCGGGCGAAAACCATATTCGAATGAGCAGTTCTTC.

The genes are TRBV2 and TRBJ2-3; 7 bases agree with TRBD1. The J segment lost 6 bases and the V segment lost 7 bases, leaving 4 bases of the junction unmatched. The CDR3 spans 12 residues. CDR1 and CDR2 from the germline V gene are SNHLY and FYNNEI. The CDR3 DNA reads as TGTGCCAGCACCCAACAGGGGGATACGCAGTATTTT. Residues: CASTQQGDTQYF.

The chain joins TRBV4-1 to TRBJ2-3; perhaps TRBD2 as D (5 bases). The CDR3 covers 15 residues. In germline, CDR1 is MGHRA, CDR2 YSYEKL. Trimming stripped 3 bases from V and 1 base from J, with 11 bases between. The CDR3 sequence: CASSHIGRGTDTQYF. CDR3 DNA sequence: TGCGCCAGCAGCCATATCGGGCGGGGCACAGATACGCAGTATTTT.

The V gene is TRBV5-1, the J gene TRBJ2-5; 13 bases agree with TRBD2. J gave up 3 bases and V 4 bases, and 9 bases lay outside the gene matches. Germline CDR1 SGHRS, CDR2 YFSETQ. The CDR3 contains 17 residues. CDR3 protein: CASSPKLAGGPEETQYF. Written as DNA, the CDR3 is TGCGCCAGCAGCCCCAAACTAGCGGGAGGGCCGGAAGAGACCCAGTACTTC.

The chain has TRBV5-1 and TRBJ2-5; weak D call: TRBD2 (5 bases). The CDR3 sequence is 15 residues long. CDR1 is SGHRS, CDR2 YFSETQ, per germline. V was cut by 0 bases and J by 2 bases, with 11 bases left in between. In DNA form, the CDR3 reads TGCGCCAGCAGCTTGGGCATGAGGAGGCAAGAGACCCAGTACTTC. Encoded protein: CASSLGMRRQETQYF.

The chain recombines TRBV9 with TRBJ2-1; 12 bases map to TRBD2. Germline assignment: CDR1 SGDLS and CDR2 YYNGEE. This CDR3 is built from 16 residues. With 2 bases clipped from V and 16 bases from J, the junction kept 16 bases outside the gene matches. The CDR3 spells CASSVDRPSGRARNFF. The CDR3 DNA reads TGTGCCAGCAGCGTCGATAGACCTAGCGGGAGGGCCAGAAATTTCTTC.

The J gene is TRBJ2-2, the V gene TRBV19, with D perhaps TRBD2 (5 bases). Between the trimmed V and J ends, which lost 11 bases and 1 base, there was a span of 14 bases. The CDR3 contains 14 residues. Per the germline V gene, CDR1 is LNHDA and CDR2 is SQIVND (reference sequence). The CDR3 DNA reads as TGTGCCTCCCTCCCCGGAGGGAACACCGGGGAGCTGTTTTTT. Residues: CASLPGGNTGELFF.

This clone was counted between two and nine times. The gene calls are TRBV10-2 and TRBJ1-2; 9 nucleotides match TRBD1. The V and J ends lost 4 bases and 4 bases, in that order; junction bases with no gene match: 1. Germline CDR1 WSHSY, CDR2 SAAADI. This CDR3 is 13 amino acids long. CDR3 region: CASSGTGAYGYTF. CDR3 nucleotides: TGCGCCAGCAGTGGGACAGGGGCCTATGGCTACACCTTC.

The rearrangement links TRBV5-1 to TRBJ2-3, with D tentatively TRBD2 (6 bases). This CDR3 spans 15 amino acids. The V end lost 0 bases, the J end lost 4 bases, and 12 bases lay between the germline ends. Germline V gives CDR1 SGHRS, CDR2 YFSETQ. CDR3 in DNA: TGCGCCAGCAGCTTGGTGGCGGGACGCGCAGATACGCAGTATTTT. Its translation is CASSLVAGRADTQYF.

This clone was detected once. V and J are TRBV6-1 and TRBJ2-7; unclear D gene. The germline CDR1 and CDR2 sequences are MNHNS and SASEGT. This CDR3 has 17 residues. V dropped 3 bases and J dropped 0 bases, with 18 bases sitting between them. CDR3 in DNA: TGTGCCAGCAGTGACCAGTTCGGGTTGAGGAGCTCCTACGAGCAGTACTTC. Protein product: CASSDQFGLRSSYEQYF.

Comment on this clone: The identical CDR3 is also encoded by other nucleotide sequences in the sample. The chain has TRBV7-2 and TRBJ1-3; D is undetermined. From germline, CDR1 is SGHTA and CDR2 FQGNSA. V lost 3 bases to trimming and J lost 0 bases, with 6 bases between them. The CDR3 spans 14 residues. CDR3 sequence (DNA): TGTGCCAGCAGCTTGGCCTCCTCTGGAAACACCATATATTTT. Its protein product is CASSLASSGNTIYF. Based on the CDR3 plus reference TRBV7-2 and TRBJ1-3, the full variable domain is GAGVSQSPSNKVTEKGKDVELRCDPISGHTALYWYRQSLGQGLEFLIYFQGNSAPDKSGLPSDRFSAERTGGSVSTLTIQRTQQEDSAVYLCASSLASSGNTIYFGEGSWLTVV.

The chain combines TRBV6-6 with TRBJ1-5; D is unresolved. V was pared by 3 bases and J by 6 bases, with 12 bases between. The CDR3 sequence is 14 residues long. CDR1 MNHNY and CDR2 SVGAGI come from the germline V gene (reference sequence). The CDR3 spells CASSYESGGQPQHF. CDR3 sequence (DNA): TGTGCCAGCAGTTATGAGTCTGGTGGTCAGCCCCAGCATTTT.

The rearrangement uses TRBV6-9 and TRBJ2-1; 12 bases fit TRBD2. Germline CDR1 MNHGY, CDR2 SVAAGI. This CDR3 is 23 amino acids long. With V trimmed by 0 bases and J by 6 bases, 24 bases remained unmatched. CDR3 amino acids: CASSYSGPHREPSGRAGVNEQFF. The CDR3, as DNA: TGTGCCAGCAGTTATTCTGGGCCGCACAGGGAACCTAGCGGGAGGGCCGGGGTCAATGAGCAGTTCTTC.

The rearrangement joins TRBV7-9 to TRBJ1-3; 7 bases line up with TRBD1. J was trimmed by 11 bases and V by 1 base; bases with no gene match: 5. This CDR3 contains 13 residues. The V gene's germline CDR1 is SEHNR and CDR2 FQNEAQ (reference sequence). CDR3 residues: CASSLGEGAAIYF. DNA of the CDR3: TGTGCCAGCAGCTTAGGTGAGGGGGCGGCCATATATTTT.

The rearrangement joins TRBV16 to TRBJ2-4; D remains unclear. Germline V lookup: CDR1 KGHSY, CDR2 FQNENV. V was pared by 2 bases and J by 0 bases, with 11 bases between. The CDR3 has 16 amino acids. CDR3 in amino acids: CASSQRLGLAKNIQYF. The CDR3 DNA is TGTGCCAGCAGCCAAAGGTTGGGATTAGCCAAAAACATTCAGTACTTC.

The chain is built from TRBV19 and TRBJ2-2, with D unresolved. V gave up 5 bases and J gave up 3 bases, with 7 bases separating them. The CDR3 runs to 13 residues. Germline V gene lookup returns CDR1 LNHDA and CDR2 SQIVND (reference sequence). The CDR3: CASSLKYTGELFF. CDR3 sequence (DNA): TGTGCCAGTAGTTTGAAGTACACCGGGGAGCTGTTTTTT. Drawing the rest from reference TRBV19 and TRBJ2-2, the complete variable domain is DGGITQSPKYLFRKEGQNVTLSCEQNLNHDAMYWYRQDPGQGLRLIYYSQIVNDFQKGDIAEGYSVSREKKESFPLTVTSAQKNPTAFYLCASSLKYTGELFFGEGSRLTVL.

In its sample, this clone was seen once. The J gene is TRBJ2-6, the V gene TRBV28, with D tentatively TRBD2 (6 bases). Germline V gene lookup returns CDR1 MDHEN and CDR2 SYDVKM. This CDR3 has 17 residues. Trimming pared 5 bases from V and 0 bases from J, leaving 14 bases between. CDR3 DNA: TGTGCCAGCAGTGGAGGGTTCCCACTCTCTGGGGCCAACGTCCTGACTTTC. This translates into CASSGGFPLSGANVLTF.

The V call is TRBV11-2, the J call TRBJ1-1, with D hard to call. The V gene lost 0 bases and the J gene lost 4 bases, with 9 bases spanning the gap. There are 14 residues in the CDR3. The germline V gene has CDR1 SGHAT and CDR2 FQNNGV. The CDR3 here is CASSLDGVSTEAFF. The CDR3 DNA follows: TGTGCCAGCAGCTTAGATGGGGTAAGCACTGAAGCTTTCTTT.

This chain uses TRBV18 with TRBJ1-1; D gene ambiguous. The V end was cut by 1 base, the J end by 6 bases, with 21 bases between. Germline V gives CDR1 KGHSH, CDR2 LQKENI. CDR3 size: 17 residues. The CDR3 region is CASSPQPLTESWAEAFF. As DNA, the CDR3 is TGTGCCAGCTCACCACAGCCCCTAACTGAGTCCTGGGCTGAAGCTTTCTTT.

The chain links TRBV10-3 to TRBJ2-3; TRBD2 matches at 10 bases. Germline V gives CDR1 ENHRY, CDR2 SYGVKD. J lost 3 bases, V lost 2 bases, and 14 bases had no gene match. The CDR3 has 19 residues. CDR3 DNA sequence: TGTGCCATCAGTGAGAGGGCTAGCGGGAGTATCGAGAGAACAGATACGCAGTATTTT. Amino acid sequence: CAISERASGSIERTDTQYF.

This clone has just one count. This chain uses TRBV5-1 with TRBJ2-1; 7 bases fit TRBD1. The trim removed 0 bases at V and 7 bases at J, leaving 7 bases unmatched. The V gene's germline CDR1 is SGHRS and CDR2 YFSETQ. The CDR3 length is 15 residues. The CDR3 here is CASSLGDRNSNEQFF. In nucleotides, the CDR3 is TGCGCCAGCAGCTTGGGGGACAGAAATTCGAATGAGCAGTTCTTC.

This chain connects TRBV27 to TRBJ1-1, with 10 bases that match TRBD1. Germline CDR1 is MNHEY and CDR2 is SMNVEV (reference sequence). This CDR3 spans 19 amino acids. The trim removed 6 bases at V and 1 base at J, leaving 17 bases unmatched. CDR3 loop: CASSFRPPTGGKGNTEAFF. In DNA, the CDR3 is TGTGCCAGCAGCTTCCGCCCCCCGACAGGGGGCAAAGGGAACACTGAAGCTTTCTTT.

The chain carries TRBV18 and TRBJ1-1, with TRBD1 as a possible D gene (6 bases). Germline values: CDR1 KGHSH, CDR2 LQKENI. V lost 5 bases to trimming and J lost 1 base, with 8 bases between them. CDR3 length: 13 amino acids. This CDR3 is CASSEGQNTEAFF. The CDR3 DNA reads as TGTGCCAGCTCAGAGGGACAGAACACTGAAGCTTTCTTT.

This rearrangement joins TRBV27 to TRBJ2-5; 14 bases are shared with TRBD2. This CDR3 contains 20 residues. The V gene end was trimmed by 4 bases and the J gene end by 2 bases; junction bases not matched to a gene: 15. Germline V gene data show CDR1 as MNHEY and CDR2 as SMNVEV (reference sequence). CDR3: CASSSSWLTSGRATQETQYF. The CDR3 DNA follows: TGTGCCAGCAGTTCCTCCTGGTTGACTAGCGGGAGGGCGACTCAAGAGACCCAGTACTTC.

A single count supports this clone. This CDR3 is CASSLGISGEEAGEQYF. CDR3 DNA sequence: TGTGCCAGCAGCTTAGGAATTTCCGGGGAGGAGGCGGGAGAGCAGTACTTC. The rearrangement links TRBV13 to TRBJ2-7; D perhaps matches TRBD2 (6 bases). The germline CDR1 and CDR2 sequences are PRHDT and FYEKMQ (reference sequence). Trimming left V 0 bases short and J 7 bases short, with 22 bases between. The CDR3 is 17 residues long.

V usage is TRBV4-1 and J usage is TRBJ1-1; D gene unclear. V was clipped by 1 base and J by 0 bases, with 18 bases between them. The CDR3 length is 18 residues. Germline CDR1 reads MGHRA; CDR2 reads YSYEKL. CDR3 residues: CASSQGSTYGRLNTEAFF. In nucleotides, the CDR3 is TGCGCCAGCAGCCAAGGATCTACCTACGGGAGATTGAACACTGAAGCTTTCTTT.

This clone was recorded once. The J gene is TRBJ2-3, the V gene TRBV6-5; D unresolved. The CDR3 length is 14 residues. In germline, CDR1 is MNHEY, CDR2 SVGAGI. V lost 4 bases and J lost 6, with 14 bases in between. CDR3 residues: CASSLGSPRDTQYF. Written as DNA, the CDR3 is TGTGCCAGCAGTTTGGGGTCGCCTCGGGATACGCAGTATTTT.